Described below is a single T cell receptor (beta chain) sequence and its context. Antigen specificity is unknown. The data are from a study of cytomegalovirus exposure and HLA in healthy donors. Study-wide results and limits: The authors enumerated 150 to 200 TCR beta chains as linked to cytomegalovirus.

The CDR3 runs 17 residues. Germline loops: CDR1 LGHNA, CDR2 YSLEER. The J segment lost 3 bases and the V segment lost 0 bases, leaving 9 bases of the junction unmatched. The protocol was immunoSEQ multiplex PCR, while the TCRdb copy is restricted to in-frame clones and leaves out a portion. The sample holds 60,000 to 80,000 clones; over 90% are singletons and the top ten take roughly 3.2%. This chain links TRBV4-3 with TRBJ2-5; TRBD2 agrees at 8 bases. This TCR came from a woman under 30 in good health and CMV-seropositive. The specimen was PBMCs. CDR3 sequence (DNA): TGCGCCAGCAGCCAAGATCCAACCGGACTAGCCGAAGAGACCCAGTACTTC. It encodes CASSQDPTGLAEETQYF.